This T cell receptor beta chain was documented in a study of T-cell memory formation after mild COVID-19. Overall study results and limits: Contracting clones localized mainly to CM and EM when CD4+ and mainly to EMRA when CD8+.

This clonotype has just a few counts. What it recognizes is unknown. Constant-segment primers were used for 5'RACE, and the resulting TCR alpha and TCR beta cDNA libraries carried sample barcodes and UMIs. TCRdb passed the 5' RACE reads through MiXCR, listing each CDR3 protein once. The table includes about 82,000 distinct CDR3 sequences, roughly 13% detected once. The germline V gene has CDR1 MNHNS and CDR2 SASEGT. V lost 7 bases to trimming and J lost 8 bases; unmatched junction nucleotides: 25. The CDR3 runs 18 residues. Sample: PBMCs or a T cell subset sorted from them (not recorded which). This receptor was taken from a man aged 18 to 30 who had mild COVID-19 (a few samples of this study predate the infection). Cell type and time point are not known. The chain carries TRBV6-1 and TRBJ1-1; TRBD1 aligns across 7 bases. CDR3 residues: CASTRGGYNRGDSPEAFF. CDR3 in DNA: TGTGCCAGCACTCGGGGCGGATACAACAGGGGAGATTCTCCCGAAGCTTTCTTT.